This TCR beta chain came from a study of cytomegalovirus exposure and HLA in healthy donors. Study-wide results and caveats: About 87% or about 30% of the time was how often most TCR beta V segments were productive, according to an earlier analysis.

In its sample, this clone was seen a few times. What it binds is not known. PCR amplification relied on 60 Vbeta primers (plus 13 Jbeta primers). The protocol was immunoSEQ multiplex PCR, while the TCRdb copy is restricted to in-frame clones and leaves out a portion. Of roughly 100,000 clones listed, about 9.4% were seen once; the top ten hold about 5%. In nominal health when sampled, donors likely had unrecorded immune exposures nonetheless. The CDR3 length is 18 residues. Germline V gene sequence: CDR1 LGHNT, CDR2 FRNRAP. V shed 0 bases and J shed 3 bases, with 21 bases lying between them. Material: PBMCs. This chain links TRBV12-5 with TRBJ2-7; D is possibly TRBD2 (5 bases). This clonotype originated in a man aged 35 to 55 in good health and CMV-seropositive. CDR3 nucleotides: TGTGCTAGTGGTTTGGTAGAAGGGCGCGGGTCCTTCTTCTACGAGCAGTACTTC. It specifies CASGLVEGRGSFFYEQYF.